A selection of T cell receptor beta chains follows, all from one sample in a study of blood T cell repertoires in COVID-19. Sequencing used immunoSEQ multiplex PCR; TCRdb keeps in-frame clones, though not all of them. This sample yields about 130,000 clones, of which approximately 85% are seen a single time; about 17% belongs to the top ten. What was sequenced was peripheral blood. The receptor set was obtained from a man aged 25-40 years with COVID-19, enrolled during active disease. CDR3s leave out the opening cysteine and the closing phenylalanine or tryptophan.

j_gene | v_gene | CDR3aa
TRBJ2-2 | TRBV7-9 | ASRMDTHTGELF
TRBJ2-3 | TRBV9 | ASSPRGGPGSTDTQY
TRBJ1-4 | TRBV28 | ASSSNRGTAGEKLF
TRBJ2-2 | TRBV5-4 | ASSSRYQIKRKSNTGELF
TRBJ2-7 | TRBV27 | ASSPGLISYEQY
TRBJ2-1 | TRBV5-1 | ASSTGTSGRSEQF
TRBJ1-3 | TRBV6-2/TRBV6-3 | ASSLLDRLDGNTIY
TRBJ1-2 | TRBV6-5 | ASVVNRGFNYGYT
TRBJ2-1 | TRBV5-1 | ASSLGPGVVIEQF
TRBJ1-2 | TRBV7-2 | ASSLVRGTNYGYT
TRBJ2-6 | TRBV6-5 | ASSYNRVSGANVLT
TRBJ2-3 | TRBV4-2 | ASSQDFAGEVDTQY
TRBJ2-3 | TRBV18 | ASSPYREDTQY
TRBJ2-2 | TRBV7-3 | ASSPRARTGELF
TRBJ1-1 | TRBV18 | ASSPTGGDTEAF
TRBJ2-3 | TRBV2 | ASRPLGGGGTDTQY